This entry lists 4 T cell receptor beta chains sequenced from one sample in a study of chemoradiotherapy in HPV16-positive cancers (dated by TCRdb to between 2022 and 2023). Library generation was performed with the immunoSEQ multiplex PCR assay. Imported from immuneACCESS, the table was reduced by TCRdb to in-frame sequences with V and J called. These copies leave out some clones; in studies compared against another copy, an unresolved V gene accounts for under half, and the cause of the remainder is not known. This sample lists some 12,000 clones; 77% were detected once. The top ten constitute 0.75% to 1% of the sample. This sample was obtained from a patient who underwent chemoradiotherapy. These TCRs come from a human donor with HPV-associated anogenital cancer.

This clone has just a few counts. The CDR3 DNA sequence: TGTGCCAGCAGGACTTCTTTGCGCATTCCGGGGAACACTGAAGCTTTCTTT. This sequence encodes CASRTSLRIPGNTEAFF. This chain connects TRBV21-1 to TRBJ1-1. TRBV21-1 is described as a pseudogene. CDR3 length: 17 amino acids.

The V call is TRBV7-2, the J call TRBJ2-2, with D perhaps assigned TRBD1 or TRBD2 (5 bases each). The CDR3 runs to 16 residues. V dropped 5 bases and J dropped 7 bases, with 20 bases sitting between them. CDR1 and CDR2 from the germline V gene are SGHTA and FQGNSA. CDR3 DNA: TGTGCCAGCAGCCCGGGCCCAAGGGGCCGGGGCGGGGAGCTGTTTTTT. Its protein product is CASSPGPRGRGGELFF.

The table lists this clone with a count of one. As DNA, the CDR3 is TGTGCCAGCGTGGGGTCTAGCGGTTACAATGAGCAGTTCTTC. This encodes CASVGSSGYNEQFF. The V gene is TRBV25-1, the J gene TRBJ2-1; 7 bases match TRBD2. Germline CDR1 MGHDK, CDR2 SYGVNS. This CDR3 has 14 residues. Trimming removed 8 bases from V and 4 bases from J; junction bases left unmatched: 8.

The chain couples TRBV5-1 to TRBJ1-2; TRBD1 might be the D (6 bases). The V gene lost 4 bases and the J gene lost 8 bases, with 18 bases spanning the gap. Germline assignment: CDR1 SGHRS and CDR2 YFSETQ. CDR3 length: 14 amino acids. CDR3 nucleotide sequence: TGCGCCAGCAGCCATACTTCAGGGGCGGCCGGCTACACCTTC. It encodes CASSHTSGAAGYTF.